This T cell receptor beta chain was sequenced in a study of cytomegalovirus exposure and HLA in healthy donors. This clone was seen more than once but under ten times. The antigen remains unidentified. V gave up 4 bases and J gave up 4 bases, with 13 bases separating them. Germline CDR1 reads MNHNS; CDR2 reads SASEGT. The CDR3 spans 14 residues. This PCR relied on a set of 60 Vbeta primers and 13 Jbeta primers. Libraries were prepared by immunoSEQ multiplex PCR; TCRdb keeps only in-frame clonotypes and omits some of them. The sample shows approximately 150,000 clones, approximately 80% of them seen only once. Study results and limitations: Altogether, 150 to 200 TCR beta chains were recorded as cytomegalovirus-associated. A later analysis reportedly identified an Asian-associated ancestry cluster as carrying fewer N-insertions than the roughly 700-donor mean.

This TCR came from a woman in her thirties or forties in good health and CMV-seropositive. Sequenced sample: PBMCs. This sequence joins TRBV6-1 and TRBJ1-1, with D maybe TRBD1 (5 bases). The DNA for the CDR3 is TGTGCCAGCAGTGTTTTGTGGGGCGGCACTGAAGCTTTCTTT. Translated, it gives CASSVLWGGTEAFF.